The 5 T cell receptor beta chains in this list originate from one sample, sequenced in a study of T cells expressing NK-cell markers (dated by TCRdb to 2018 to 2020). Receptors were amplified or captured by 5' RACE. The sequencing machine was an Illumina HiSeq 2000. TCRdb reprocessed the reads, reporting each CDR3 protein sequence once and no DNA. The sample's own table lists about 540,000 distinct CDR3 sequences. 3% to 4.5% of the sample goes to the ten largest clones. Sequencing used blood T cells: a sorted CD56 or NKG2C T cell subset, CD4+ or CD8+ T cells, or bulk PBMC T cells (not recorded which). The receptors shown here come from a man aged 18-30 years in good health. Donor details come from another sample of the same person, matched by shared clones.

The rearrangement uses TRBV7-2 and TRBJ2-2; absent DNA, TCRdb's TRBD2 call cannot be checked. The CDR3 is 17 residues long. The germline gives CDR1 SGHTA, CDR2 FQGNSA. CDR3 sequence: CASSPARLAGDTGELFF.

J is TRBJ2-2 and V is TRBV18; TCRdb picks TRBD1, but there is no DNA to check that call. The CDR3 is 17 amino acids. CDR1 is KGHSH and CDR2 is LQKENI in the germline V gene. CDR3 residues: CASSPQRMLGLNGELFF. Using reference TRBV18 and TRBJ2-2 for the parts outside the CDR3, the full variable domain is NAGVMQNPRHLVRRRGQEARLRCSPMKGHSHVYWYRQLPEEGLKFMVYLQKENIIDESGMPKERFSAEFPKEGPSILRIQQVVRGDSAAYFCASSPQRMLGLNGELFFGEGSRLTVL.

J is TRBJ2-4 and V is TRBV12-3 or TRBV12-4; TCRdb picks TRBD1, but there is no DNA to check that call. The CDR3 is 15 residues long. CDR3 residues: CASRGQDNGKNIQYF.

This chain uses TRBV20-1 with TRBJ1-5; TCRdb picks TRBD1, but there is no DNA to check that call. CDR3 length equals 15 residues. Germline V gene lookup returns CDR1 DFQATT and CDR2 SNEGSKA (reference sequence). The CDR3 reads CSARTGLNSNQPQHF.

The rearrangement joins TRBV7-3 to TRBJ2-7; lacking DNA, the TRBD1 call made by TCRdb goes unchecked. Germline-derived CDR1 and CDR2 are SGHTA and FQGTGA. CDR3 length: 14 residues. CDR3 loop: CASSSQGAYDEQYF.